Below, 15 T cell receptor beta chains from the same sample are listed, as sequenced in a study of PD-1 blockade in mismatch repair-deficient tumors (TCRdb year 2017). Library prep was done by the immunoSEQ multiplex PCR assay. Entries here come from immuneACCESS through TCRdb and include only in-frame sequences with V and J called. Some clones fail to appear in such tables; in the studies checked, an unresolved V gene covers under half of the shortfall, and the cause of the remainder is unknown. The sample yields some 84,000 clones; over 70% were counted once. The leading ten clones occupy roughly 2.7% of the sample. The time point label, as the study defines it: peripheral blood 12 weeks after first pembrolizumab dose. The sequenced sample was peripheral blood, obtained 12 weeks after starting pembrolizumab. All receptors come from an adult with mismatch repair-deficient cancer.

This rearrangement joins TRBV5-4 to TRBJ2-7, with 10 bases aligning to TRBD2. The CDR3 loop spans 15 amino acids. V shed 5 bases and J 0 bases; nucleotides not matched to a gene: 5. Germline CDR1 reads SGHNT; CDR2 reads YYREEE (reference sequence). Here the CDR3 reads CASRAGTSVSYEQYF. DNA of the CDR3: TGTGCCAGCAGGGCCGGGACTAGCGTCTCCTACGAGCAGTACTTC.

This clone was seen a few times. The chain has TRBV30 and TRBJ2-3, with D unclear. The CDR3 has 11 amino acids. From germline, CDR1 is GTSNPN and CDR2 SVGIG (reference sequence). Trimming shortened V by 1 base and J by 6 bases, and 5 bases separated the two germline ends. The DNA for the CDR3 is TGTGCCTGGAGTGGTCGGGATACGCAGTATTTT. It codes for CAWSGRDTQYF.

CDR3 amino acids: CASSLRQGSGSGANVLTF. The CDR3 coding sequence is TGTGCCAGCAGTTTAAGACAGGGATCGGGCTCTGGGGCCAACGTCCTGACTTTC. J is TRBJ2-6 and V is TRBV28, with TRBD1 matching 7 bases. CDR3 length: 18 amino acids. Looked up from germline, CDR1 is MDHEN and CDR2 is SYDVKM. Unmatched junction bases numbered 7, after V lost 2 bases and J lost 0 bases. Together with reference TRBV28 and TRBJ2-6, the CDR3 gives the full variable domain: DVKVTQSSRYLVKRTGEKVFLECVQDMDHENMFWYRQDPGLGLRLIYFSYDVKMKEKGDIPEGYSVSREKKERFSLILESASTNQTSMYLCASSLRQGSGSGANVLTFGAGSRLTVL.

The chain couples TRBV11-3 to TRBJ2-5, with 8 bases identical to TRBD2. Germline CDR1 is SGHNT and CDR2 is YENEEA. With V trimmed by 2 bases and J by 5 bases, 4 bases remained unmatched. The CDR3 loop spans 14 amino acids. CDR3 sequence (DNA): TGTGCCAGCAGCTTAAGGACTAGCCGCGAGACCCAGTACTTC. It encodes CASSLRTSRETQYF.

The J gene is TRBJ2-1, the V gene TRBV5-5, with D possibly TRBD2 on 5 matching bases. V lost 0 bases to trimming and J lost 0 bases, with 13 bases between them. CDR1 SGHKS and CDR2 YYEKEE come from the germline V gene (reference sequence). The CDR3 extends over 17 amino acids. CDR3 region: CASSLATLAGSYNEQFF. In DNA, the CDR3 is TGTGCCAGCAGCTTGGCCACTCTAGCAGGCTCCTACAATGAGCAGTTCTTC.

This clone was seen a single time. This chain connects TRBV18 to TRBJ1-1; 10 nucleotides match TRBD1. Looked up from germline, CDR1 is KGHSH and CDR2 is LQKENI. With 3 bases clipped from V and 3 bases from J, the junction kept 10 bases outside the gene matches. The CDR3 extends over 17 amino acids. The CDR3 DNA reads as TGTGCCAGCTCACCGGGGACGACAGGGGGCATGCACACTGAAGCTTTCTTT. It translates to CASSPGTTGGMHTEAFF.

The CDR3, as DNA: TGTGCCAGCAGCTTAGATGGGACAGGGAACTATGGCTACACCTTC. Translation gives CASSLDGTGNYGYTF. The chain combines TRBV7-2 with TRBJ1-2; TRBD1 aligns across 9 bases. V shed 1 base, J shed 2 bases, and the junction held 2 bases outside the gene matches. This CDR3 comprises 15 residues. The germline V gene has CDR1 SGHTA and CDR2 FQGNSA.

This clone was found a few times. This chain's CDR3 is CASSPGQDTEAFF. CDR3 sequence (DNA): TGTGCCAGCTCCCCGGGACAGGACACTGAAGCTTTCTTT. The chain uses TRBV18 and TRBJ1-1; the match to TRBD1 covers 8 bases. V trimming: 6 bases; J trimming: 3 bases; junction bases outside the gene matches: 3. This CDR3 has 13 amino acids. Germline-derived CDR1 and CDR2 are KGHSH and LQKENI.

This chain uses TRBV19 with TRBJ2-7, with D unresolved. CDR1 and CDR2 (germline): LNHDA, SQIVND (reference sequence). With 5 bases removed from V and 3 bases from J, the gap between germline ends came to 14 bases. The CDR3 extends over 14 amino acids. The CDR3 here is CASSLGQIGYEQYF. Here the CDR3 DNA reads TGTGCCAGTAGTCTTGGGCAGATCGGCTACGAGCAGTACTTC.

The rearrangement uses TRBV27 and TRBJ2-3; 8 bases align to TRBD2. Trimming at V came to 3 bases and at J to 2 bases, leaving 7 bases not matched to a gene. Germline V CDR1 and CDR2: MNHEY, SMNVEV (reference sequence). The CDR3 length is 16 residues. This CDR3 is CASSFEREINTDTQYF. CDR3 nucleotide sequence: TGTGCCAGCAGTTTTGAGCGGGAGATTAACACAGATACGCAGTATTTT.

In its sample, this clone was seen a few times. The germline gene is not matched at one end of the junction; a read error may be the cause. This sequence joins TRBV7-9 and TRBJ1-2; D is undetermined. Germline CDR1 SEHNR, CDR2 FQNEAQ (reference sequence). The CDR3 is made up of 16 amino acids. The CDR3 sequence is CASSQDEESPNYGYTF. The CDR3 nucleotides are TGCGCCAGCAGCCAAGATGAAGAATCTCCTAACTATGGCTACACCTTC.

The rearrangement links TRBV7-9 to TRBJ2-1, with a weak D call TRBD2 (5 bases). CDR3 size: 15 residues. The V end was cut by 1 base, the J end by 6 bases, with 13 bases between. CDR1 SEHNR and CDR2 FQNEAQ come from the germline V gene (reference sequence). Here the CDR3 reads CASSLVEGETNEQFF. CDR3 DNA sequence: TGTGCCAGCAGCTTAGTTGAGGGAGAGACCAATGAGCAGTTCTTC.

This chain joins TRBV30 and TRBJ1-4; 7 bases are shared with TRBD1. Germline loops: CDR1 GTSNPN, CDR2 SVGIG (reference sequence). V dropped 5 bases and J dropped 6; count of bases not matched to a gene: 0. This CDR3 contains 11 residues. CDR3 region: CAWGTDEKLFF. DNA for the CDR3: TGTGCCTGGGGGACAGATGAAAAACTGTTTTTT. The complete variable domain, with remaining parts taken from reference TRBV30 and TRBJ1-4, reads SQTIHQWPATLVQPVGSPLSLECTVEGTSNPNLYWYRQAAGRGLQLLFYSVGIGQISSEVPQNLSASRPQDRQFILSSKKLLLSDSGFYLCAWGTDEKLFFGSGTQLSVL.

V is TRBV27 and J is TRBJ2-3; 10 nucleotides line up with TRBD2. CDR3 length: 17 residues. J lost 3 bases, V lost 4 bases, and 10 bases had no gene match. Germline V gene lookup returns CDR1 MNHEY and CDR2 SMNVEV (reference sequence). The CDR3: CASSSPGSGRSTDTQYF. CDR3 in DNA: TGTGCCAGCAGTTCCCCGGGTAGCGGGAGGAGTACAGATACGCAGTATTTT.

The rearrangement links TRBV6-6 to TRBJ2-2; TRBD2 matches at 9 bases. Trimming cost V 4 bases and J 7 bases; bases outside gene matches: 10. There are 16 residues in the CDR3. Germline CDR1 MNHNY, CDR2 SVGAGI (reference sequence). This CDR3 is CASSFTIAGEGGELFF. As DNA, the CDR3 is TGTGCCAGCAGTTTCACCATAGCGGGAGAAGGCGGGGAGCTGTTTTTT.